This T cell receptor (beta chain) was retrieved from a study of blood T cells in healthy people across ages. Overall study results and limits: Strong correlation existed between TCR beta diversity and naive T cell percentage.

A few counts support this clonotype. Its target is unknown. Just one base apart from a much larger clone, this may be a read error. Peripheral blood samples of 9 to 10 milliliters were drawn from each donor. With a J-beta primer mix and a sample-barcoded 5' primer, a second PCR ran 7 to 11 cycles. A template-switch adaptor with 12 random nucleotides tagged each cDNA molecule. Sequencing recovered at least 2.5 million CDR3-containing paired-end reads from each sample. TCRdb re-called the 5' RACE reads with MiXCR, one entry per CDR3 protein. Found here are more than 1,400,000 distinct CDR3 sequences, roughly 45% of them singletons; the top ten hold roughly 8.2%. The CDR3 extends over 17 amino acids. Germline CDR1 MNHNY, CDR2 SVGAGI (reference sequence).

Specimen: blood. The chain links TRBV6-6 to TRBJ2-1; 8 nucleotides agree with TRBD2. Gene TRBJ2-7 matches the end of the DNA better, so the J call may be wrong. The origin of this receptor is a young woman in good health. CDR3 coding DNA: TGTGCCAGCAGGCACCGGACTAGCCGGAGCTCCTACAATGAGCAGTACTTC. This codes for CASRHRTSRSSYNEQYF.